A selection of T cell receptor beta chains follows, all from one sample in a study of T cell responses to AZD1222 COVID-19 vaccine. The method was immunoSEQ multiplex PCR; TCRdb's version includes in-frame clones alone and lacks a portion of them. This sample carries tens of thousands of clones, about 88% of them seen once, and the ten largest clones take 15% to 20%. The material sequenced was peripheral blood, taken on day 0 of AZD1222 vaccination. Receptors were obtained from an adult in good health. Each CDR3 is given with its conserved first and last residue. A D gene is named only where the DNA matches it firmly. A row's size may be missing; if present it is once, few, many or a size class.

>TRBJ2-7|NA|TRBV6-5|NA
CASTRNFPPYEQYF
TGTGCCAGCACAAGAAACTTCCCCCCCTACGAGCAGTACTTC
>TRBJ2-2|NA|TRBV5-4|NA
CASSLATTGTGELFF
TGTGCCAGCAGCTTGGCAACTACAGGCACCGGGGAGCTGTTTTTT
>TRBJ2-1|TRBD2|TRBV5-5|NA
CASSLTSGTYNEQFF
TGTGCCAGCAGTCTGACTAGCGGGACCTACAATGAGCAGTTCTTC
>TRBJ2-1|TRBD2|TRBV4-1|NA
CASSHGLAVGEQFF
TGCGCCAGCAGCCACGGACTAGCGGTCGGTGAGCAGTTCTTC
>TRBJ1-1|NA|TRBV5-1|NA
CASSSQGDTEAFF
TGCGCCAGCAGCTCCCAAGGGGACACTGAAGCTTTCTTT
>TRBJ1-4|NA|TRBV5-1|NA
CASSLRGTNEKLFF
TGCGCCAGCAGCTTAAGGGGGACTAATGAAAAACTGTTTTTT
>TRBJ2-2|TRBD2|TRBV27|NA
CASSTLSGRTNTGELFF
TGTGCCAGCAGTACTTTAAGCGGGAGGACGAACACCGGGGAGCTGTTTTTT
>TRBJ1-3|NA|TRBV7-8|NA
CASSTRNSGNTIYF
TGTGCCAGCAGCACCCGGAACTCTGGAAACACCATATATTTT
>TRBJ2-1|NA|TRBV9|NA
CASSVATGGYNEQFF
TGTGCCAGCAGCGTAGCCACCGGAGGATACAATGAGCAGTTCTTC
>TRBJ2-5|NA|TRBV20-1|NA
CSASPLDRLQETQYF
TGCAGTGCTAGTCCCCTCGACAGACTCCAAGAGACCCAGTACTTC
>TRBJ1-2|NA|TRBV7-3|NA
CASSGGNGYTF
TGTGCCAGCAGCGGAGGGAACGGCTACACCTTC
>TRBJ1-3|NA|TRBV7-2|NA
CASRFTGGNTIYF
TGTGCCAGCAGGTTCACGGGGGGAAACACCATATATTTT
>TRBJ1-2|TRBD1|TRBV6-6|NA
CASSLDRQGGGYTF
TGTGCCAGCAGTTTGGACAGGCAGGGGGGTGGCTACACCTTC
>TRBJ2-3|NA|TRBV3-1/TRBV3-2|NA
CASSQEGSVNTQYF
TGTGCCAGCAGCCAAGAAGGGTCGGTCAATACGCAGTATTTT
>TRBJ1-2|NA|TRBV15|NA
CATSRDTFGPRMGYTF
TGTGCCACCAGCAGAGATACGTTCGGGCCGCGAATGGGCTACACCTTC
>TRBJ1-1|NA|TRBV11-2|NA
CASSLGTRRTEAFF
TGTGCCAGCAGCTTAGGTACCCGCCGGACTGAAGCTTTCTTT
>TRBJ2-7|NA|TRBV12-3/TRBV12-4|NA
CASTPPGRVKKYF
TGTGCCAGCACCCCCCCCGGCAGGGTCAAGAAGTACTTC
>TRBJ1-4|TRBD1|TRBV4-3|NA
CASSQERGQRYEKLFF
TGCGCCAGCAGCCAAGAAAGGGGACAGCGATATGAAAAACTGTTTTTT
>TRBJ2-2|NA|TRBV3-1/TRBV3-2|once
CASSQDRGLVLSAGGELFF
TGTGCCAGCAGCCAAGATCGAGGGCTAGTGCTCTCCGCTGGCGGGGAGCTGTTTTTT
>TRBJ1-6|NA|TRBV6-5|few
CASEGSLLGNSPLHF
TGTGCCTCAGAAGGGTCCCTCCTTGGGAATTCACCCCTCCACTTT
>TRBJ2-3|NA|TRBV7-2|NA
CASSLDRTSTDTQYF
TGTGCCAGCAGCTTAGACAGGACGAGCACAGATACGCAGTATTTT
>TRBJ2-5|TRBD2|TRBV5-1|once
CASSSGTRVQETQYF
TGCGCCAGCAGCTCCGGGACTAGGGTTCAAGAGACCCAGTACTTC
>TRBJ2-1|NA|TRBV4-1|NA
CASSQGQSIYNEQFF
TGCGCCAGCAGCCAAGGACAGAGCATTTACAATGAGCAGTTCTTC
>TRBJ1-2|TRBD1|TRBV5-1|NA
CASSSRTGAGVGYTF
TGCGCCAGCAGCTCGAGGACAGGGGCTGGTGTAGGCTACACCTTC
>TRBJ2-1|TRBD2|TRBV5-1|NA
CAASNPTGLAGNNEQFF
TGCGCCGCAAGCAACCCTACGGGACTAGCGGGGAATAATGAGCAGTTCTTC
>TRBJ2-7|NA|TRBV27|NA
CASSLTGVPYEQYF
TGTGCCAGCAGTTTAACCGGGGTTCCCTACGAGCAGTACTTC
>TRBJ1-1|NA|TRBV13|NA
CASSLGRATEAFF
TGTGCCAGCAGCTTAGGCAGGGCCACTGAAGCTTTCTTT
>TRBJ2-2|TRBD1|TRBV2|once
CASIWGTANTGELFF
TGTGCCAGCATCTGGGGGACAGCAAACACCGGGGAGCTGTTTTTT
>TRBJ1-5|NA|TRBV19|few
CASSIEGGNQPQHF
TGTGCCAGTAGTATAGAAGGGGGCAATCAGCCCCAGCATTTT
>TRBJ1-2|TRBD1|TRBV15|NA
CATRGDRVTYGYTF
TGTGCCACCAGAGGGGACAGGGTCACCTATGGCTACACCTTC
>TRBJ2-3|TRBD1|TRBV2|NA
CASSGQGAGDTQYF
TGTGCCAGCAGTGGACAGGGGGCTGGGGATACGCAGTATTTT
>TRBJ1-1|NA|TRBV6-4|NA
CASSVTENTEAFF
TGTGCCAGCAGTGTAACAGAGAACACTGAAGCTTTCTTT
>TRBJ2-7|NA|TRBV21-1|NA
CASSRGAYEQYF
TGTGCCAGCTCTAGGGGTGCCTACGAGCAGTACTTC
>TRBJ2-2|NA|TRBV6-5|NA
CASSPRTGELFF
TGTGCCAGCAGTCCTCGCACCGGGGAGCTGTTTTTT
>TRBJ1-4|TRBD1|TRBV19|NA
CASSGQGARYEKLFF
TGTGCCAGTAGTGGACAGGGGGCGAGATACGAAAAACTGTTTTTT
>TRBJ2-1|NA|TRBV5-1|NA
CASRPDRGLNEQFF
TGCGCCAGCAGGCCCGACAGAGGCCTCAATGAGCAGTTCTTC
>TRBJ1-1|NA|TRBV11-2|NA
CASSLRENTEAFF
TGTGCCAGCAGCTTACGGGAGAACACTGAAGCTTTCTTT
>TRBJ2-3|NA|TRBV5-4|NA
CASSAGTQSTDTQYF
TGTGCCAGCAGCGCCGGGACGCAGAGCACAGATACGCAGTATTTT
>TRBJ1-1|NA|TRBV6-1|few
CASRPTRVGNTEAFF
TGTGCCAGCAGGCCTACCCGGGTAGGAAACACTGAAGCTTTCTTT
>TRBJ2-1|NA|TRBV7-2|NA
CASSLWDSISSYNEQFF
TGTGCCAGCAGCTTATGGGACTCTATCAGCTCCTACAATGAGCAGTTCTTC
>TRBJ2-5|NA|TRBV24-1|NA
CATSDLRFGGEETQYF
TGTGCCACCAGTGATTTGAGATTTGGGGGCGAGGAGACCCAGTACTTC
>TRBJ2-2|NA|TRBV12-3/TRBV12-4|NA
CASSLGVGELFF
TGTGCCAGCAGTTTAGGGGTCGGGGAGCTGTTTTTT
>TRBJ1-5|NA|TRBV10-3|NA
CAISENVGNQPQHF
TGTGCCATCAGTGAAAATGTGGGCAATCAGCCCCAGCATTTT
>TRBJ1-1|NA|TRBV3-1/TRBV3-2|NA
CASSQGGVAEAFF
TGTGCCAGCAGCCAAGGTGGAGTCGCTGAAGCTTTCTTT
>TRBJ2-7|TRBD2|TRBV28|NA
CASSLQGTSGEKYF
TGTGCCAGCAGTTTACAGGGGACTAGCGGGGAGAAGTACTTC
>TRBJ2-3|TRBD2|TRBV7-2|NA
CASRAGLAGGTDTQYF
TGTGCCAGCAGAGCGGGACTAGCGGGGGGCACAGATACGCAGTATTTT